The 24 T cell receptor beta chains in this list originate from one sample, sequenced in a study of blood T cells in healthy people across ages (dated by TCRdb to between 2015 and 2016). The library was built by means of 5' RACE. Instrument used: Illumina HiSeq 2500. A second PCR of roughly 7 to 12 cycles was run with a J-beta primer mix and a sample-barcoded 5' primer. Using fastp trimming at Q25 and MiXCR clonotype assembly, TCRdb reanalyzed the public sequencing data and kept in-frame beta chains. Each record represents a unique CDR3 protein, reported with the most common genes and DNA among its rows. For this sample there are 1.5 million to 2 million distinct CDR3 sequences; roughly 28% appear just once. Clones ranked in the top ten supply more than 6% of the sample. The specimen was blood. The source is a woman in her twenties or thirties in good health.

In this sample, this clonotype turned up many times. The chain combines TRBV5-5 with TRBJ2-1, with D perhaps TRBD1 or TRBD2 (5 bases each). This CDR3 has 16 amino acids. Germline V lookup: CDR1 SGHKS, CDR2 YYEKEE (reference sequence). The V and J ends lost 2 bases and 3 bases respectively, with 15 bases between them. The CDR3: CASSLSPGRIYNEQFF. In nucleotides, the CDR3 is TGTGCCAGCAGCTTAAGTCCGGGACGGATCTACAATGAGCAGTTCTTC.

The chain carries TRBV9 and TRBJ2-7; either TRBD1 or TRBD2 may supply D (6 bases each). Germline CDR1 and CDR2: SGDLS and YYNGEE. This CDR3 contains 15 residues. V gave up 3 bases and J gave up 4 bases, with 17 bases separating them. CDR3 DNA sequence: TGTGCCAGCAGCGAGGGGTTGGGGGGCTTGTACGAGCAGTACTTC. Protein sequence: CASSEGLGGLYEQYF. Filled out from reference TRBV9 and TRBJ2-7, the complete variable domain reads DSGVTQTPKHLITATGQRVTLRCSPRSGDLSVYWYQQSLDQGLQFLIQYYNGEERAKGNILERFSAQQFPDLHSELNLSSLELGDSALYFCASSEGLGGLYEQYFGPGTRLTVT.

The chain recombines TRBV6-5 with TRBJ2-4, with D hard to call. The V gene lost 4 bases and the J gene lost 1 base, with 20 bases spanning the gap. The CDR3 runs 18 residues. Germline-derived CDR1 and CDR2 are MNHEY and SVGAGI. CDR3 nucleotide sequence: TGTGCCAGCAGTTCTAGAATCCCCCCCCGAGAGGCCAAAAACATTCAGTACTTC. It codes for CASSSRIPPREAKNIQYF.

This clonotype was detected ten times or more. This chain links TRBV29-1 with TRBJ2-7; D uncertain. Germline V gives CDR1 SQVTM, CDR2 ANQGSEA. The CDR3 has 11 residues. V shed 2 bases and J shed 3 bases, with 5 bases lying between them. The CDR3 reads CSVELNYEQYF. DNA of the CDR3: TGCAGCGTTGAACTTAACTACGAGCAGTACTTC.

This clonotype has a handful of counts. The genes are TRBV12-3 or TRBV12-4 and TRBJ2-7, with 10 bases matching TRBD2. The CDR3 contains 15 residues. The ends lost 3 bases at V and 5 bases at J; junction bases unmatched: 7. The CDR3 DNA is TGTGCCAGCAGTTTTATTAGCGGGAGGTACAACGAGCAGTACTTC. The encoded protein is CASSFISGRYNEQYF.

Of note for this clonotype: One junction end disagrees with the germline gene, perhaps due to a read error. The genes are TRBV5-1 and TRBJ2-5; 10 nucleotides match TRBD1. There are 15 residues in the CDR3. Germline V gene lookup returns CDR1 SGHRS and CDR2 YFSETQ. CDR3: CASSSGQGGQETQYF. In nucleotides, the CDR3 is TGCGCCAGCAGCTCAGGACAGGGGGGCCAAGAGACTCAGTACTTC.

About this clonotype itself: This sequence may be a read error, since a much larger clone differs from it by one base. This rearrangement joins TRBV7-2 to TRBJ2-5; D is unclear. The germline V gene encodes CDR1 SGHTA and CDR2 FQGNSA. CDR3 size: 13 residues. The V end was cut by 5 bases, the J end by 5 bases, with 12 bases between. CDR3 sequence: CASSTTPTETQYF. CDR3 bases: TGTGCCAGCAGCACAACCCCTACGGAGACCCAGTACTTC.

This clonotype was counted only a few times. The genes are TRBV18 and TRBJ2-7; D may be TRBD2 (5 bases). The germline gives CDR1 KGHSH, CDR2 LQKENI. Trimming shortened V by 3 bases and J by 6 bases, and 12 bases separated the two germline ends. The CDR3 sequence is 13 residues long. The CDR3 reads CASSPGFRGEQYF. The CDR3 nucleotides read TGTGCCAGCTCACCCGGATTCCGGGGCGAGCAGTACTTC.

The chain is built from TRBV11-2 and TRBJ2-3, with 9 bases lining up with TRBD2. Losses at the gene ends were 1 base for V and 6 bases for J; bases not matched to a gene: 8. This CDR3 has 16 amino acids. The germline gives CDR1 SGHAT, CDR2 FQNNGV. CDR3: CASSLGLAGNGDTQYF. The CDR3 DNA sequence: TGTGCCAGCAGCTTAGGGCTAGCGGGGAACGGGGATACGCAGTATTTT.

This clonotype was detected a few times. The J gene is TRBJ2-7, the V gene TRBV5-1, with TRBD2 matching 13 bases. Germline assignment: CDR1 SGHRS and CDR2 YFSETQ. The CDR3 has 13 residues. V shed 3 bases, J shed 12 bases, and the junction held 6 bases outside the gene matches. The CDR3 loop is CASSSGLAGKVYF. As DNA, the CDR3 is TGCGCCAGCAGCTCGGGACTAGCGGGAAAGGTGTACTTC.

This clonotype was counted only a few times. This chain uses TRBV7-9 with TRBJ2-4; either TRBD1 or TRBD2 may fit D (5 bases each). The J call is in doubt because the DNA end fits TRBJ2-7 better. Germline values: CDR1 SEHNR, CDR2 FQNEAQ (reference sequence). The CDR3 totals 13 residues. The CDR3 DNA reads as TGTGCCAGCAGCATCACGGGACCCTACGAGCAGTACTTC. Translation: CASSITGPYEQYF.

The V gene is TRBV20-1, the J gene TRBJ1-1, with unresolved D. The CDR3 totals 16 residues. Germline V CDR1 and CDR2: DFQATT, SNEGSKA (reference sequence). Trimming took 2 bases from V and 0 from J, leaving 16 bases between them. CDR3 sequence reads: CSARRRGLGVNTEAFF. Here the CDR3 DNA reads TGCAGTGCTAGACGAAGAGGACTGGGCGTGAACACTGAAGCTTTCTTT.

This clonotype has only a few counts. The J gene is TRBJ2-5, the V gene TRBV30, with D perhaps TRBD1 or TRBD2 (5 bases each). V was pared by 2 bases and J by 1 base, with 17 bases between. Per the germline V gene, CDR1 is GTSNPN and CDR2 is SVGIG (reference sequence). The CDR3 has 16 residues. CDR3 loop: CAWSPRRGFTQETQYF. The DNA of the CDR3 is TGTGCCTGGAGTCCTCGTCGGGGCTTTACCCAAGAGACCCAGTACTTC.

In its sample, this clonotype was seen a few times. The rearrangement uses TRBV20-1 and TRBJ2-4, with a tentative D call TRBD1 (5 bases). The V and J ends lost 5 bases and 13 bases respectively, with 21 bases between them. This CDR3 has 13 amino acids. Germline V CDR1 and CDR2: DFQATT, SNEGSKA (reference sequence). CDR3 sequence (DNA): TGCAGTGCTCAAGACAGCATCATCTACGGGCAGTACTTC. Translation: CSAQDSIIYGQYF.

The V and J genes are TRBV7-9 and TRBJ2-1, with 10 bases that match TRBD1. The germline V gene has CDR1 SEHNR and CDR2 FQNEAQ (reference sequence). This CDR3 comprises 15 residues. With V trimmed by 1 base and J by 5 bases, 2 bases remained unmatched. This chain's CDR3 is CASSLVGTGDNEQFF. CDR3 nucleotide sequence: TGTGCCAGCAGCTTAGTCGGGACAGGGGACAATGAGCAGTTCTTC.

The chain uses TRBV12-3 or TRBV12-4 and TRBJ2-1; 10 nucleotides agree with TRBD2. J lost 1 base, V lost 1 base, and 4 bases had no gene match. The CDR3 consists of 17 residues. This CDR3 is CASSLEAAGGSYNEQFF. CDR3 nucleotide sequence: TGTGCCAGCAGTTTAGAGGCAGCGGGGGGGTCCTACAATGAGCAGTTCTTC.

V and J are TRBV5-1 and TRBJ2-3, with D possibly TRBD1 on 6 matching bases. The length of the CDR3 is 15 residues. Trimming stripped 1 base from V and 4 bases from J, with 13 bases between. Germline V lookup: CDR1 SGHRS, CDR2 YFSETQ. In nucleotides, the CDR3 is TGCGCCAGCAGCTTGCCGCAGGGGTTCGCAGATACGCAGTATTTT. This sequence encodes CASSLPQGFADTQYF.

Here the CDR3 reads CSATPRAGTQYF. CDR3 coding DNA: TGCAGTGCCACACCGCGCGCAGGGACCCAGTACTTC. The chain joins TRBV20-1 to TRBJ2-5; D is ambiguous. CDR1 is DFQATT, CDR2 SNEGSKA, per germline (reference sequence). V gave up 6 bases and J gave up 7 bases, with 15 bases separating them. The CDR3 sequence is 12 residues long.

This clonotype came up many times. V and J are TRBV9 and TRBJ2-7; the match to TRBD1 covers 11 bases. The CDR3 is made up of 15 amino acids. In germline, CDR1 is SGDLS, CDR2 YYNGEE. The junction had 5 bases not matched to a gene; V was cut back by 3 bases and J by 3 bases. The CDR3 here is CASSAGQGVNYEQYF. CDR3 nucleotides: TGTGCCAGCAGCGCGGGACAGGGGGTTAACTACGAGCAGTACTTC.

This clonotype was detected ten times or more. This sequence joins TRBV7-9 and TRBJ2-7; 11 bases match TRBD2. Germline V gene lookup returns CDR1 SEHNR and CDR2 FQNEAQ (reference sequence). This CDR3 comprises 15 residues. After removal of 0 bases from V and 6 bases from J, the junction contained 4 bases not matched to a gene. As DNA, the CDR3 is TGTGCCAGCAGCTTAGCTAGCGGGGGGGCCTCCGAGCAGTACTTC. Translation: CASSLASGGASEQYF.

This clonotype occurred many times. The V and J genes are TRBV6-6 and TRBJ2-5, with D maybe TRBD2 (6 bases). The CDR3 sequence is 15 residues long. From germline, CDR1 is MNHNY and CDR2 SVGAGI (reference sequence). Between the trimmed V and J ends, which lost 0 bases and 4 bases, there was a span of 12 bases. In DNA form, the CDR3 reads TGTGCCAGCAGTTACTCTAGCCGGCGGGGAGAGACCCAGTACTTC. This codes for CASSYSSRRGETQYF.

Many counts were recorded for this clonotype. The V gene is TRBV12-3 or TRBV12-4, the J gene TRBJ1-2; the D is unclear. This CDR3 spans 13 amino acids. The V end lost 6 bases, the J end lost 6 bases, and 14 bases lay between the germline ends. For the CDR3, the DNA is TGTGCCAGCAGCGTGCTTCGCGGGAATGGCTACACCTTC. The encoded protein is CASSVLRGNGYTF.

CDR3 region: CASSFDWATQYF. The CDR3 coding sequence is TGTGCCAGCAGTTTTGACTGGGCTACGCAGTATTTT. The chain links TRBV6-2 or TRBV6-3 to TRBJ2-3; no firm D call. The V gene's germline CDR1 is MNHEY and CDR2 SVGEGT. The CDR3 totals 12 residues. Deletions cut 4 bases from V and 8 bases from J, with 10 bases between.

This clonotype was seen more than once but under ten times. The gene calls are TRBV25-1 and TRBJ2-7; 11 bases are shared with TRBD1. The germline V gene encodes CDR1 MGHDK and CDR2 SYGVNS. V gave up 4 bases and J gave up 6 bases; unmatched junction bases: 5. This CDR3 region has 14 residues. The CDR3 loop reads CASSVGQGGVEQYF. The CDR3 nucleotides read TGTGCCAGCAGTGTGGGACAGGGGGGTGTCGAGCAGTACTTC.